This T cell receptor (beta chain) was sequenced for a study of blood T cell repertoires in COVID-19 (TCRdb year 2020). Background for the entire study: Collaborator samples came from the United States, Italy and Spain and covered acute and convalescent phases of COVID-19. The repertoires were released in a freely available public database intended as a resource for research on the immune response to SARS-CoV-2. The prospective study material was composed of cDNA or gDNA derived from T cells, B-cell-depleted T cells, or PBMCs. Subjects who had been exposed to COVID-19, were actively infected with it, or had recovered from it provided the deeply sampled blood TCRbeta repertoires that made up the dataset. HLA class I and class II types, where available, came from metadata supplied by the sample provider rather than from assay-based typing. A de-identified subject ID, COVID-19 status, age in years and sex were almost always included in the sample metadata. Samples were obtained from the ongoing ImmuneRACE study (first 160 participants) and from over 1,000 subjects provided by 6 global collaborators. Study-wide conclusions, independent of this receptor: Clinical and demographic metadata were provided uncurated, with the amount varying by source and participant.

The immunoSEQ Assay, a bias-controlled multiplex PCR, was used to amplify TCRbeta CDR3 regions from genomic DNA. The study's processing was this. Within the assay, amplification of reference gene primers was used to estimate how many nucleated cells each sample contained. To quantify the absolute abundance of each unique TCRbeta CDR3 rearrangement, sequence reads were collapsed and filtered. For each sample, productive Simpson clonality was calculated as the square root of Simpson's diversity index across productive rearrangements. What TCRdb holds here is the immuneACCESS table cut down to in-frame rearrangements. Part of the clones is not present; checked against another copy, under half of the missing clones reflect an unresolved V gene, and the others are unexplained. V and J calls and clone size are given by that table; D and trimming were obtained from the DNA. A total of 30,000 to 40,000 clones appear in this sample, roughly 85% of them only once. The ten largest clones add up to 44% of the sample.

CDR1 and CDR2 are drawn from the germline V gene: SGHTA, FQGNSA. The junction shows trimming of 1 base on V and 3 bases on J, and the gene matches do not reach 4 bases of it. Spanning cysteine to phenylalanine, the CDR3 consists of 16 amino acids. CDR3 DNA is the only sequence kept; it has 48 bases, read in frame from the first base. In the case of this clone: Its target antigen remains unknown. Per-base qualities were not stored, and no clone one base away is much larger.

The collaborating institutions used their own protocols to collect whole blood in K2EDTA tubes. For TCRbeta analysis, collaborators shipped samples in one of three forms: frozen whole blood, isolated PBMCs, or DNA extracted from either of those sample types. Sample: peripheral blood. The TCR was taken from a man aged 60-69 years with active or convalescent COVID-19. The chain is assembled from TRBV7-2 and TRBJ2-1; TRBD2 fits 9 bases in the junction. The CDR3 has the sequence CASSLVGSGSYNEQFF. The nucleotides are TGTGCCAGCAGCTTAGTTGGTAGCGGGAGCTACAATGAGCAGTTCTTC.